The next 21 T cell receptor beta chains were all read from a single sample in a study of T cell responses to AZD1222 COVID-19 vaccine. Libraries were prepared by immunoSEQ multiplex PCR; TCRdb keeps only in-frame clonotypes and omits some of them. The sample contains fewer than 150,000 clones, 89% of which appear only once. This specimen was peripheral blood, taken on day 0 of AZD1222 vaccination. The receptors shown here come from an adult in good health.

This CDR3 reads CAISEGRERWDTEAFF. In DNA form, the CDR3 reads TGTGCCATCAGTGAGGGCAGGGAGCGCTGGGACACTGAAGCTTTCTTT. The J gene is TRBJ1-1, the V gene TRBV10-3; TRBD1 is a possible D gene (5 bases). This CDR3 is 16 amino acids long. Germline-derived CDR1 and CDR2 are ENHRY and SYGVKD. The germline V and J ends were trimmed by 2 bases and 3 bases, with 16 bases remaining between them.

The chain combines TRBV3-1 (or the pseudogene TRBV3-2) with TRBJ2-7; 11 bases agree with TRBD1. Looked up from germline, CDR1 is LGHDT and CDR2 is YNNKEL (reference sequence). This CDR3 is built from 16 residues. V gave up 4 bases and J gave up 0 bases; unmatched junction bases: 5. The CDR3 protein is CASSLPGTGGSYEQYF. CDR3 DNA sequence: TGTGCCAGCAGCCTCCCCGGGACAGGGGGCTCCTACGAGCAGTACTTC.

The chain recombines TRBV5-3 with TRBJ2-3, with D perhaps assigned TRBD1 or TRBD2 (5 bases each). TRBV5-3 qualifies as an ORF whose function is uncertain. V lost 3 bases to trimming and J lost 3 bases, with 20 bases between them. This CDR3 has 17 residues. The chain's CDR3 is CARSSKGPSEGTDTQYF. The CDR3 DNA reads as TGTGCCAGAAGCTCAAAAGGCCCCTCCGAGGGGACAGATACGCAGTATTTT.

The V gene is TRBV12-5, the J gene TRBJ2-4, with D perhaps matching TRBD1 (5 bases). CDR1 and CDR2 from the germline V gene are LGHNT and FRNRAP. Trimming shortened V by 6 bases and J by 3 bases, and 15 bases separated the two germline ends. This CDR3 contains 15 residues. The CDR3 coding sequence is TGTGCTAGTGGCCCCAGGGCGTATGGCAAAAACATTCAGTACTTC. Its translation: CASGPRAYGKNIQYF.

V usage is TRBV4-1 and J usage is TRBJ2-5; unclear D gene. Trimming took off 4 bases at V and 6 bases at J, with 15 bases between the two ends. The CDR3 contains 14 residues. CDR1 is MGHRA, CDR2 YSYEKL, per germline. This CDR3 is CASSPPSDWQTQYF. The CDR3, as DNA: TGCGCCAGCAGCCCTCCGTCCGATTGGCAGACCCAGTACTTC.

The chain recombines TRBV6-4 with TRBJ2-3, with D tentatively TRBD1 or TRBD2 (5 bases each). The V gene lost 6 bases and the J gene lost 2 bases, with 12 bases spanning the gap. Germline-derived CDR1 and CDR2 are MRHNA and SNTAGT. The length of the CDR3 is 14 residues. This CDR3 reads CASSRDGLTDTQYF. DNA for the CDR3: TGTGCCAGCAGCCGGGACGGACTCACAGATACGCAGTATTTT.

This chain joins TRBV4-1 and TRBJ2-7; 9 nucleotides match TRBD1. Germline CDR1 MGHRA, CDR2 YSYEKL. Unmatched junction bases numbered 5, after V lost 3 bases and J lost 5 bases. The length of the CDR3 is 14 residues. The CDR3 is CASSQQQGAHEQYF. The CDR3 coding sequence is TGCGCCAGCAGCCAGCAACAGGGGGCCCACGAGCAGTACTTC.

This chain joins TRBV3-1 (or the pseudogene TRBV3-2) and TRBJ2-5; 11 nucleotides agree with TRBD2. Germline CDR1 and CDR2: LGHDT and YNNKEL (reference sequence). The CDR3 sequence is 14 residues long. V gave up 4 bases and J gave up 5 bases; unmatched junction bases: 3. The CDR3 spells CASSLSGGAETQYF. The CDR3 DNA reads as TGTGCCAGCAGCCTTAGCGGGGGGGCCGAGACCCAGTACTTC.

This chain uses TRBV11-2 with TRBJ2-7; D is unresolved. From germline, CDR1 is SGHAT and CDR2 FQNNGV. V dropped 2 bases and J dropped 3 bases, with 14 bases sitting between them. CDR3 length equals 15 residues. Here the CDR3 DNA reads TGTGCCAGCAGCTTAAGTTCGGGTTGGAACTACGAGCAGTACTTC. It translates to CASSLSSGWNYEQYF.

The rearrangement joins TRBV28 to TRBJ2-2; D is possibly TRBD2 (5 bases). The CDR3 sequence is 17 residues long. The V gene lost 10 bases and the J gene lost 4 bases, with 25 bases spanning the gap. Per the germline V gene, CDR1 is MDHEN and CDR2 is SYDVKM. CDR3 sequence (DNA): TGTGCCACCTCGGTAGAGGGTGTATCCTCCATCACCGGGGAGCTGTTTTTT. Its translation is CATSVEGVSSITGELFF. Full variable domain (rest looked up from reference TRBV28 and TRBJ2-2): DVKVTQSSRYLVKRTGEKVFLECVQDMDHENMFWYRQDPGLGLRLIYFSYDVKMKEKGDIPEGYSVSREKKERFSLILESASTNQTSMYLCATSVEGVSSITGELFFGEGSRLTVL.

This clone was observed a few times. The chain combines TRBV27 with TRBJ2-7; D is tentatively TRBD1 or TRBD2 (5 bases each). Trimming shortened V by 7 bases and J by 7 bases, and 17 bases separated the two germline ends. The CDR3 length is 13 residues. Germline loops: CDR1 MNHEY, CDR2 SMNVEV (reference sequence). In nucleotides, the CDR3 is TGTGCCAGCATTTCCCCGGGGCTGGGGGAGCAGTACTTC. Encoded protein: CASISPGLGEQYF.

This chain connects TRBV3-1 (or the pseudogene TRBV3-2) to TRBJ1-2, with D possibly being TRBD1 (5 bases). The CDR3 is 14 amino acids. In germline, CDR1 is LGHDT, CDR2 YNNKEL (reference sequence). V lost 0 bases and J 6 bases, leaving 11 bases between the germline ends. The CDR3 spells CASSQELGLNGYTF. CDR3 DNA sequence: TGTGCCAGCAGCCAAGAGTTGGGGCTGAATGGCTACACCTTC.

The rearrangement links TRBV10-1 to TRBJ2-2; D may be TRBD1 or TRBD2 (5 bases each). CDR3 size: 14 residues. Germline loops: CDR1 WNHNN, CDR2 SYGVQD (reference sequence). Trimming shortened V by 0 bases and J by 9 bases, and 11 bases separated the two germline ends. This chain's CDR3 is CASSESFGTRELFF. The DNA for the CDR3 is TGCGCCAGCAGTGAGTCTTTCGGGACCCGGGAGCTGTTTTTT.

The chain carries TRBV7-9 and TRBJ1-3, with 9 nucleotides matching TRBD1. Germline V gene data show CDR1 as SEHNR and CDR2 as FQNEAQ (reference sequence). V was pared by 4 bases and J by 2 bases, with 3 bases of the junction left unmatched. This CDR3 spans 15 amino acids. As DNA, the CDR3 is TGTGCCAGCAGCTCGGGACAGGGCCCTGGAAACACCATATATTTT. It yields the protein CASSSGQGPGNTIYF.

V and J are TRBV6-5 and TRBJ2-1, with 7 bases fitting TRBD1. This CDR3 is 16 amino acids long. V lost 4 bases, J lost 5 bases, and 11 bases stayed unmatched. Germline V gives CDR1 MNHEY, CDR2 SVGAGI. CDR3 sequence (DNA): TGTGCCAGCAGTTCAACTCGGACAGGTTCGGACAATGAGCAGTTCTTC. Residues: CASSSTRTGSDNEQFF.

V and J are TRBV28 and TRBJ1-3; D is undetermined. This CDR3 has 12 amino acids. CDR1 MDHEN and CDR2 SYDVKM come from the germline V gene. Trimming took off 6 bases at V and 3 bases at J, with 6 bases between the two ends. For the CDR3, the DNA is TGTGCCAGCAGGGGGTTTGGAAACACCATATATTTT. Encoded protein: CASRGFGNTIYF. Based on the CDR3 plus reference TRBV28 and TRBJ1-3, the full variable domain is DVKVTQSSRYLVKRTGEKVFLECVQDMDHENMFWYRQDPGLGLRLIYFSYDVKMKEKGDIPEGYSVSREKKERFSLILESASTNQTSMYLCASRGFGNTIYFGEGSWLTVV.

This rearrangement joins TRBV5-1 to TRBJ2-3, with D perhaps TRBD2 (5 bases). CDR1 and CDR2 (germline): SGHRS, YFSETQ. CDR3 size: 14 residues. With 5 bases removed from V and 0 bases from J, the gap between germline ends came to 10 bases. The DNA of the CDR3 is TGCGCCAGCAGAGGGAGCCTAAGCACAGATACGCAGTATTTT. The encoded protein is CASRGSLSTDTQYF.

This chain connects TRBV14 to TRBJ2-3, with unresolved D. CDR1 is SGHDN and CDR2 is FVKESK in the germline V gene. The V and J ends lost 4 bases and 5 bases respectively, with 10 bases between them. This CDR3 is 13 amino acids long. CDR3 nucleotides: TGTGCCAGCAGCCCCCGGGTGGGAGATACGCAGTATTTT. It translates to CASSPRVGDTQYF.

The chain has TRBV6-6 and TRBJ2-2; D is unclear. Germline CDR1 and CDR2: MNHNY and SVGAGI (reference sequence). The CDR3 covers 14 residues. Trimming removed 0 bases at V and 5 bases at J, with 7 bases between. The CDR3 loop is CASSYSHETGELFF. The CDR3 DNA follows: TGTGCCAGCAGTTACTCCCACGAGACCGGGGAGCTGTTTTTT.

This clone was recorded once. V and J are TRBV5-5 and TRBJ1-2, with D maybe TRBD1 (6 bases). V lost 4 bases and J lost 8, with 18 bases in between. Germline lookup yields CDR1 SGHKS and CDR2 YYEKEE (reference sequence). The CDR3 covers 14 residues. CDR3 loop: CASSPKDRALGYTF. In nucleotides, the CDR3 is TGTGCCAGCAGCCCAAAGGACAGAGCCCTCGGCTACACCTTC.

This sequence joins TRBV7-2 and TRBJ1-2; unclear D gene. This CDR3 is 16 amino acids long. With 5 bases removed from V and 0 bases from J, the gap between germline ends came to 16 bases. The germline V gene has CDR1 SGHTA and CDR2 FQGNSA. CDR3 protein: CASSPIPPFSNYGYTF. The CDR3 nucleotides are TGTGCCAGCAGCCCAATCCCCCCGTTCTCTAACTATGGCTACACCTTC. The variable domain in full, with the rest retrieved from reference TRBV7-2 and TRBJ1-2, is GAGVSQSPSNKVTEKGKDVELRCDPISGHTALYWYRQSLGQGLEFLIYFQGNSAPDKSGLPSDRFSAERTGGSVSTLTIQRTQQEDSAVYLCASSPIPPFSNYGYTFGSGTRLTVV.